This T cell receptor beta chain was retrieved from a study of T cells in localized non-small cell lung cancer. Trimming took 5 bases from V and 2 from J; bases not matched to a gene: 5. This CDR3 has 16 amino acids. CDR1 LNHDA and CDR2 SQIVND come from the germline V gene (reference sequence). TCRdb keeps only in-frame clones here, not all; method: immunoSEQ multiplex PCR. The sample yields about 1,100 clones, roughly a fifth seen once. The sequence was collected from a male donor at least 60 years old with stage II lung adenocarcinoma. The V call is TRBV19, the J call TRBJ2-2; 10 bases are a match to TRBD2. Sequenced material: normal lung tissue next to the tumor, taken before any cancer treatment. The CDR3 DNA reads TGTGCCAGTAGTGCTAGCGGGGGATCAAACACCGGGGAGCTGTTTTTT. This gives the protein CASSASGGSNTGELFF. The full variable domain, in which reference TRBV19 and TRBJ2-2 provide the parts outside the CDR3, is DGGITQSPKYLFRKEGQNVTLSCEQNLNHDAMYWYRQDPGQGLRLIYYSQIVNDFQKGDIAEGYSVSREKKESFPLTVTSAQKNPTAFYLCASSASGGSNTGELFFGEGSRLTVL.